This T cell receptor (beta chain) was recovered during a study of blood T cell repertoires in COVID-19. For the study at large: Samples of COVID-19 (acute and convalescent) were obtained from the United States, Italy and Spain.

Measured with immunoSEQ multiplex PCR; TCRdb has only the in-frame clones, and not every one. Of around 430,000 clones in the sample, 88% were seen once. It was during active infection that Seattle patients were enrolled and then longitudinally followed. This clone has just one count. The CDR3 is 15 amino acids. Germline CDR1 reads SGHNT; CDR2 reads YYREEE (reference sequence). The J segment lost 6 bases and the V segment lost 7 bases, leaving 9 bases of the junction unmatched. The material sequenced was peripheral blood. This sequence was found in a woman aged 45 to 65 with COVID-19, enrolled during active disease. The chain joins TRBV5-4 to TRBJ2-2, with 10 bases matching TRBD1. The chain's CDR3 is CASGGGTGASGELFF. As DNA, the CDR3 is TGTGCCAGCGGGGGCGGGACAGGGGCCTCCGGGGAGCTGTTTTTT.